Listed below are T cell receptor beta chains from one sample, sequenced in a study of radiotherapy plus CTLA-4 blockade in lung cancer. Produced via immunoSEQ multiplex PCR; TCRdb's table is partial and in-frame only. This table holds roughly 98,000 clones, approximately 78% found once. The material was peripheral blood, obtained from a patient treated with radiotherapy plus ipilimumab. Receptors originate from a human donor with non-small cell lung cancer who had a partial response to radiotherapy plus ipilimumab. CDR3s include the opening cysteine and the closing phenylalanine or tryptophan. A D gene is named only where the DNA matches it firmly. Expanded clones get a size class; other rows say once, few or many, or leave the size out.

NA | TRBJ1-4 | TRBV15 | NA | TGTGCCACCAGCGCGGGAGAGGAGGCGGCTAATGAAAAACTGTTTTTT | CATSAGEEAANEKLFF
NA | TRBJ1-1 | TRBV30 | NA | TGTGCCTGGAGTGTACCCAGGGGTCCTAACACTGAAGCTTTCTTT | CAWSVPRGPNTEAFF
NA | TRBJ2-3 | TRBV7-3 | NA | TGTGCCAGCAGCTCAAGCACAGATACGCAGTATTTT | CASSSSTDTQYF
NA | TRBJ2-3 | TRBV9 | NA | TGTGCCAGCAGCGTCAGACACACAGATACGCAGTATTTT | CASSVRHTDTQYF
NA | TRBJ2-7 | TRBV7-8 | once | TGTGCCAGCAGCTTAGAAACTAGCGGACAGGCGGAGTACTTC | CASSLETSGQAEYF
TRBD1 | TRBJ2-5 | TRBV6-6 | NA | TGTGCCAGCAGTTACCCCGACAGGGGGGAGACCCAGTACTTC | CASSYPDRGETQYF
TRBD1 | TRBJ1-4 | TRBV5-1 | once | TGCGCCAGCAGCCTGCAGGGGGCAACTAATGAAAAACTGTTTTTT | CASSLQGATNEKLFF
TRBD2 | TRBJ2-1 | TRBV5-1 | NA | TGCGCCAGCAGCTTGACGGGAGGGCAGAACAATGAGCAGTTCTTC | CASSLTGGQNNEQFF
NA | TRBJ1-2 | TRBV13 | NA | TGTGCCAGCAGCTCGGGGGGCAGGGGAAGTAACTATGGCTACACCTTC | CASSSGGRGSNYGYTF
TRBD1 | TRBJ1-1 | TRBV5-4 | NA | TGTGCCAGCAGCTTGGTGGGACAGGGGGCTGAAGCTTTCTTT | CASSLVGQGAEAFF
TRBD2 | TRBJ2-1 | TRBV28 | NA | TGTGCCAGCAGTTTAGGACTAGTGTTCAATGAGCAGTTCTTC | CASSLGLVFNEQFF
TRBD1 | TRBJ1-2 | TRBV27 | NA | TGTGCCAGCGGGACAGGGTATAACTATGGCTACACCTTC | CASGTGYNYGYTF
NA | TRBJ1-5 | TRBV2 | NA | TGTGCCAGCAGTCAACGGACAGCTAGCAATCAGCCCCAGCATTTT | CASSQRTASNQPQHF
NA | TRBJ2-1 | TRBV11-1 | NA | TGTGCCAGCAGCTCCGATCCGGGGTGGGTAGGGGGTATGTTCTTC | CASSSDPGWVGGMFF
TRBD2 | TRBJ2-3 | TRBV11-2 | NA | TGTGCCAGCAGCTTCAGCGGGAACACAGATACGCAGTATTTT | CASSFSGNTDTQYF
TRBD1 | TRBJ1-2 | TRBV19 | NA | TGTGCCAGTAAGGGGACAGGGGTTAACTATGGCTACACCTTC | CASKGTGVNYGYTF
NA | TRBJ2-7 | TRBV5-1 | NA | TGCGCCAGCAGCTTGGAGCCCTCGGGGTACGAGCAGTACTTC | CASSLEPSGYEQYF
TRBD1 | TRBJ1-1 | TRBV23-1 | NA | TGCGCCAGCAGCGTGACGACAAGACAGGGCAAGAACACTGAAGCTTTCTTT | CASSVTTRQGKNTEAFF
NA | TRBJ1-2 | TRBV9 | NA | TGTGCCAGCAGCGCGGACGGGGGTGACTATGGCTACACCTTC | CASSADGGDYGYTF
TRBD1 | TRBJ1-1 | TRBV7-2 | few | TGTGCCAGCAGCCCCCGGACAGGGGGCGAGACTGAAGCTTTCTTT | CASSPRTGGETEAFF